The clone carrying this TCR beta chain was seen only a few times. Its matching antigen is unknown. J gave up 6 bases and V 6 bases, and 10 bases lay outside the gene matches. This CDR3 contains 13 residues. Germline lookup yields CDR1 DFQATT and CDR2 SNEGSKA (reference sequence). These data originate in a study of response to subunit inactivated influenza vaccine. Whole-study findings and limits: Authors suggested each seasonal influenza vaccination recruits few new T cells.

Each CDR3 protein is one row after TCRdb ran MiXCR on the RT-PCR reads. This table has hundreds of thousands of distinct CDR3 sequences, around 16% appearing once. This clonotype originated in a man aged 45-65 years who received an inactivated influenza vaccine. The specimen comprised PBMCs from blood, sampled 12 days after vaccination. The chain uses TRBV20-1 and TRBJ2-5, with TRBD1 matching over 7 bases. The CDR3 sequence: CSAEDRLKKTQYF. DNA of the CDR3: TGCAGTGCCGAGGACAGGTTAAAAAAGACCCAGTACTTC.